The clone carrying this T cell receptor beta chain has only a few counts. Its antigen is not identified. These data come from a study of regulatory T cells in long-lasting Graves disease. The study, taken as a whole, reports: Whereas 966 public clonotypes were shared by new patients, persistent patients shared more, at a few thousand.

The CDR3 has 14 residues. Per germline, CDR1 LNHDA and CDR2 SQIVND (reference sequence). Trimming cost V 5 bases and J 4 bases; bases outside gene matches: 5. Specified time point: newly diagnosed GD, antithyroid drugs for less than 3 months. PBMC-extracted RNA yielded the TCR library. The authors built TCR beta libraries using iRepertoire HTBI primers and Arm-PCR of CDR3 regions. Original processing notes: Across the samples, identification revealed 50 to 80 TRBV and 12 to 15 TRBJ segments. In TCRdb, the multiplex PCR reads were re-called with MiXCR into one record per CDR3 protein. TCRdb's processing, not the authors' own work, is the source of the V and J calls. The data contain a few hundred thousand distinct CDR3 sequences, less than 20% of them seen just once; the ten biggest clones take up roughly 10%. This sample was also put to use in a study of T cells in Graves' hyperthyroidism and ophthalmopathy.

This specimen was peripheral blood mononuclear cells (PBMCs), taken at new diagnosis, from a patient treated with antithyroid drugs. This sequence was found in a woman aged 30 to 39 with Graves disease. The chain recombines TRBV19 with TRBJ1-5, with TRBD1 identical over 7 bases. The CDR3 coding sequence is TGTGCCAGTAGTTGGGGACAGCCAAATCAGCCCCAGCATTTT. This codes for CASSWGQPNQPQHF.